This T cell receptor (beta chain) was sequenced during a study of vaccination and CD4 T cells after COVID-19. Study summary: Comprising six males and four females, the convalescent participants counted two Hispanic individuals among them.

CDR3 length equals 16 residues. V lost 4 bases, J lost 4 bases, and 5 bases stayed unmatched. Germline V CDR1 and CDR2: LGHNA, YNFKEQ. The Oncomine TCR Beta short-read assay was applied to DNA of cultured CD4+ T cells. Via MiXCR, TCRdb re-called the PCR reads, giving one row per CDR3 protein. The sample shows about 17,000 distinct CDR3 sequences, 35% to 40% of them seen only once. This sample's treatment: roughly 10-day PBMC culture with coronavirus spike peptide pools or control peptides (ViraFEST assay). Concerning this clonotype: Its antigen is as yet unknown.

The sequencing input was CD4+ T cells from blood, cultured in vitro. The rearrangement joins TRBV4-2 to TRBJ2-2; 11 nucleotides agree with TRBD1. The receptor was derived from a human donor who had recovered from COVID-19. The DNA of the CDR3 is TGTGCCAGCAGCCGATCCGGGACAGGGGGCACCGGGGAGCTGTTTTTT. Residues: CASSRSGTGGTGELFF.